The subject of this entry is one TCR beta chain. Its antigen remains unknown. These data come from a study of T cells in localized non-small cell lung cancer. Findings of the study overall: Uninvolved nearby lung showed the greatest T cell clonality, exceeding that found in tumor. Median approximately 61 top-100 tumor clones were shared with paired adjacent lung.

Germline V lookup: CDR1 MDHEN, CDR2 SYDVKM. The CDR3 runs 12 residues. V lost 1 base and J 11 bases, leaving 11 bases between the germline ends. Sequencing used immunoSEQ multiplex PCR; TCRdb keeps in-frame clones, though not all of them. The sample has around 29,000 clones, 92% seen once. V and J are TRBV28 and TRBJ1-1; D may be TRBD1 (6 bases). Here the sequenced sample was peripheral blood mononuclear cells, taken before any cancer treatment. The receptor comes from a woman aged 35-70 years with stage III lung adenocarcinoma. In DNA form, the CDR3 reads TGTGCCAGCAGTTTATCAGGGGAGAGGGCTTTCTTT. It translates to CASSLSGERAFF.